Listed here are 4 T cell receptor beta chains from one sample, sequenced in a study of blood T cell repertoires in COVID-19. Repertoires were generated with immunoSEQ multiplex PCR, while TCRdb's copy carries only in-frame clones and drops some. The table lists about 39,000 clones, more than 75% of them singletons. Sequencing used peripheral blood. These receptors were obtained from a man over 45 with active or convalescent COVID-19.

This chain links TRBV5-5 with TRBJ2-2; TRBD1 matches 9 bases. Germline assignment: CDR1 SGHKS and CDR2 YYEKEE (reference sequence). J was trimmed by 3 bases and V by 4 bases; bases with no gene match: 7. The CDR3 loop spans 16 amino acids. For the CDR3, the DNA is TGTGCCAGCAGCGCTATCTGGACAGGGGACACCGGGGAGCTGTTTTTT. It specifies CASSAIWTGDTGELFF.

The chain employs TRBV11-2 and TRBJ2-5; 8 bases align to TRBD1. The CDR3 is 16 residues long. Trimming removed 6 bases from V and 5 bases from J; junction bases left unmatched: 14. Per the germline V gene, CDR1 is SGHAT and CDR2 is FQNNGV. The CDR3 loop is CASRLRAGGADETQYF. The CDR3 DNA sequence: TGTGCCAGCAGACTGAGAGCAGGGGGCGCGGATGAGACCCAGTACTTC. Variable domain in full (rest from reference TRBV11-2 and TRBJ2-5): EAGVAQSPRYKIIEKRQSVAFWCNPISGHATLYWYQQILGQGPKLLIQFQNNGVVDDSQLPKDRFSAERLKGVDSTLKIQPAKLEDSAVYLCASRLRAGGADETQYFGPGTRLLVL.

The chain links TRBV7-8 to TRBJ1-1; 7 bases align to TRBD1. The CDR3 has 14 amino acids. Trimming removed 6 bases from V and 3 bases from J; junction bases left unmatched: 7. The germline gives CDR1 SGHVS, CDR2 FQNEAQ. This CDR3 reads CASRTGTWDTEAFF. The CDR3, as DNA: TGTGCCAGCAGGACAGGGACTTGGGACACTGAAGCTTTCTTT.

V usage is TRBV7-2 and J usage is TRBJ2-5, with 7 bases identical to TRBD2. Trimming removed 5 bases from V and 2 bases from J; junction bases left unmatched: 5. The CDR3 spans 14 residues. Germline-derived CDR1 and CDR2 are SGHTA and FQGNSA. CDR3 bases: TGTGCCAGCAGCCTTCAGCGGGGTCAAGAGACCCAGTACTTC. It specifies CASSLQRGQETQYF.